Listed below are T cell receptor beta chains from one sample, sequenced in a study of T-cell reconstitution after alpha-beta-depleted transplantation in children. TCRdb analysed the PCR reads with MiXCR anew, one entry per CDR3 protein. The sample carries about 980,000 distinct CDR3 sequences, less than 30% recorded once. Sequenced here: PBMCs, mostly from graft donor cells, sampled 360 days after TCRalphabeta/CD19-depleted stem cell transplant. All receptors derive from a boy under three years old who had a stem cell transplant for SCID, so the T cells may come from the graft donor. Both conserved end residues are part of each CDR3. Fields, in order: V gene, clone size, J gene, D gene, CDR3 DNA, CDR3 protein. A D gene is named only where the DNA matches it firmly. Expanded clones are given a class, and other clones once, few, many or no size at all.

V gene: TRBV6-2/TRBV6-3
clone size: few
J gene: TRBJ2-3
D gene: TRBD2
CDR3 DNA: TGTGCCAGCAGCCCCACCGGGACTAGTGGGACGCAGTATTTT
CDR3 protein: CASSPTGTSGTQYF

V gene: TRBV4-1
clone size: few
J gene: TRBJ2-2
D gene: TRBD2
CDR3 DNA: TGCGCCAGCAGCCAAGATATCGCTAGCGGGGCCGGGGAGCTGTTTTTT
CDR3 protein: CASSQDIASGAGELFF

V gene: TRBV2
clone size: .
J gene: TRBJ2-7
D gene: TRBD1
CDR3 DNA: TGTGCCAGCAGTGTGGCGACAGGGGGCTTCTTTCGGTACGAGCAGTACTTC
CDR3 protein: CASSVATGGFFRYEQYF

V gene: TRBV6-5
clone size: .
J gene: TRBJ2-7
D gene: .
CDR3 DNA: TGTGCCAGCAGTTACTATCCGCCTTACGAGCAGTACTTC
CDR3 protein: CASSYYPPYEQYF

V gene: TRBV4-3
clone size: .
J gene: TRBJ2-7
D gene: .
CDR3 DNA: TGCGCCAGCAGCCAAGCGGTGGGGGTCCCAGAGCAGTACTTC
CDR3 protein: CASSQAVGVPEQYF

V gene: TRBV27
clone size: few
J gene: TRBJ1-5
D gene: .
CDR3 DNA: TGTGCCAGCAGTACAGGGACCCAGCCCCAGCATTTT
CDR3 protein: CASSTGTQPQHF

V gene: TRBV20-1
clone size: .
J gene: TRBJ2-1
D gene: .
CDR3 DNA: TGCAGTGCTTGGGACCATTCGGGGAATGAGCAGTTCTTC
CDR3 protein: CSAWDHSGNEQFF

V gene: TRBV20-1
clone size: .
J gene: TRBJ1-6
D gene: .
CDR3 DNA: TGCAGTGCTAGGACCGGGACGGAGAATTCACCCCTCCACTTT
CDR3 protein: CSARTGTENSPLHF

V gene: TRBV20-1
clone size: .
J gene: TRBJ2-1
D gene: .
CDR3 DNA: TGCAGTGCTAGCCCCGGACGGAGCTCCTACAATGAGCAGTTCTTC
CDR3 protein: CSASPGRSSYNEQFF

V gene: TRBV4-3
clone size: few
J gene: TRBJ2-3
D gene: TRBD2
CDR3 DNA: TGCGCCAGCAGCCTATCGGGGGGGCAAGCAAGAACAGATACGCAGTATTTT
CDR3 protein: CASSLSGGQARTDTQYF

V gene: TRBV6-1
clone size: .
J gene: TRBJ1-4
D gene: TRBD1
CDR3 DNA: TGTGCCAGCCGAGGAGACAGGGTCGGTGATGAAAAACTGTTTTTT
CDR3 protein: CASRGDRVGDEKLFF

V gene: TRBV2
clone size: few
J gene: TRBJ2-5
D gene: .
CDR3 DNA: TGTGCCAGCACGTGGGCTAGCAGAGAAGAGACCCAGTACTTC
CDR3 protein: CASTWASREETQYF

V gene: TRBV9
clone size: few
J gene: TRBJ1-2
D gene: TRBD1
CDR3 DNA: TGTGCCAGCAGCCCCCCGGAGGGACAGGGGAACTCTAACTATGGCTACACCTTC
CDR3 protein: CASSPPEGQGNSNYGYTF

V gene: TRBV20-1
clone size: .
J gene: TRBJ2-7
D gene: TRBD1
CDR3 DNA: TGCAGTGCTAAGGGGACAGGGGCTCCCTACGAGCAGTACTTC
CDR3 protein: CSAKGTGAPYEQYF

V gene: TRBV7-2
clone size: .
J gene: TRBJ1-4
D gene: .
CDR3 DNA: TGTGCCAGCAGCTTCTTCGGCAGTAATGAAAAACTGTTTTTT
CDR3 protein: CASSFFGSNEKLFF

V gene: TRBV5-5
clone size: few
J gene: TRBJ1-1
D gene: TRBD1
CDR3 DNA: TGTGCCAGCAGCCACTCAAGACAGGGTGGGAACACTGAAGCTTTCTTT
CDR3 protein: CASSHSRQGGNTEAFF

V gene: TRBV20-1
clone size: few
J gene: TRBJ1-2
D gene: .
CDR3 DNA: TGCAGTGCTAGAGATCCCTCAGGAGGGAAAGTGAGGGGCTACACCTTC
CDR3 protein: CSARDPSGGKVRGYTF

V gene: TRBV12-3/TRBV12-4
clone size: .
J gene: TRBJ1-1
D gene: .
CDR3 DNA: TGTGCCAGCAGCCCCCTTTATGGGGGCGGTACTGAAGCTTTCTTT
CDR3 protein: CASSPLYGGGTEAFF

V gene: TRBV4-3
clone size: .
J gene: TRBJ2-2
D gene: .
CDR3 DNA: TGCGCCAGCAGCCAAGATAGGGGACGGGCGACCGGGGAGCTGTTTTTT
CDR3 protein: CASSQDRGRATGELFF

V gene: TRBV5-1
clone size: few
J gene: TRBJ1-1
D gene: .
CDR3 DNA: TGCGCCAGCAGCTTGATACCGGACACTGAAGCTTTCTTT
CDR3 protein: CASSLIPDTEAFF

V gene: TRBV28
clone size: .
J gene: TRBJ1-5
D gene: TRBD1
CDR3 DNA: TGTGCCAGCAGTCTAGGGGGCCAACTCAATCAGCCCCAGCATTTT
CDR3 protein: CASSLGGQLNQPQHF

V gene: TRBV7-3
clone size: .
J gene: TRBJ2-1
D gene: .
CDR3 DNA: TGTGCCAGCAGCTCCTTGCTGGGCGGGGAGAGATCCAATGAGCAGTTCTTC
CDR3 protein: CASSSLLGGERSNEQFF

V gene: TRBV12-3/TRBV12-4
clone size: few
J gene: TRBJ1-1
D gene: TRBD1
CDR3 DNA: TGTGCCAGCGATCATGAGGGGGCGAGAGGGAACACTGAAGCTTTCTTT
CDR3 protein: CASDHEGARGNTEAFF

V gene: TRBV28
clone size: .
J gene: TRBJ1-2
D gene: .
CDR3 DNA: TGTGCCAGCAGTGGGACGGCTAAGGGCTACACCTTC
CDR3 protein: CASSGTAKGYTF

V gene: TRBV29-1
clone size: few
J gene: TRBJ2-1
D gene: TRBD1
CDR3 DNA: TGCAGCGTTGATCCGACAGGGGTGGGGGGAGCCGGGCAGTTCTTC
CDR3 protein: CSVDPTGVGGAGQFF

V gene: TRBV5-6
clone size: few
J gene: TRBJ1-5
D gene: .
CDR3 DNA: TGTGCCAGCAGCTTGAGTCGAGGGCAGCCCCAGCATTTT
CDR3 protein: CASSLSRGQPQHF

V gene: TRBV7-2
clone size: .
J gene: TRBJ1-2
D gene: TRBD1
CDR3 DNA: TGTGCCAGCAGCATAAGGGGACAGCTTAACTATGGCTACACCTTC
CDR3 protein: CASSIRGQLNYGYTF

V gene: TRBV12-3/TRBV12-4
clone size: few
J gene: TRBJ2-7
D gene: .
CDR3 DNA: TGTGCCAGCAGTTGGTTCGGCGAGCAGTACTTC
CDR3 protein: CASSWFGEQYF

V gene: TRBV15
clone size: .
J gene: TRBJ1-5
D gene: TRBD1
CDR3 DNA: TGTGCCACCAGCAGAGAGGACAGGGGGAATCAGCCCCAGCATTTT
CDR3 protein: CATSREDRGNQPQHF

V gene: TRBV7-9
clone size: few
J gene: TRBJ2-2
D gene: TRBD2
CDR3 DNA: TGTGCCAGCAGCCGTCGCGGGGGGGCCGACACCGGGGAGCTGTTTTTT
CDR3 protein: CASSRRGGADTGELFF

V gene: TRBV5-6
clone size: few
J gene: TRBJ2-4
D gene: TRBD1
CDR3 DNA: TGTGCCAGCAGCTTGGCCGGACAGGGGGCGTATCACATTCAGTACTTC
CDR3 protein: CASSLAGQGAYHIQYF

V gene: TRBV25-1
clone size: few
J gene: TRBJ2-3
D gene: .
CDR3 DNA: TGTGCCAGCGACGGCGTCGGTACGCAGTATTTT
CDR3 protein: CASDGVGTQYF

V gene: TRBV2
clone size: .
J gene: TRBJ2-3
D gene: .
CDR3 DNA: TGTGCCAGCAGTCGGCGAGGCGAGGCAGATACGCAGTATTTT
CDR3 protein: CASSRRGEADTQYF

V gene: TRBV5-5
clone size: few
J gene: TRBJ2-4
D gene: .
CDR3 DNA: TGTGCCAGCAGCCTAGTGGAGCACATTCAGTACTTC
CDR3 protein: CASSLVEHIQYF

V gene: TRBV12-3/TRBV12-4
clone size: few
J gene: TRBJ2-2
D gene: .
CDR3 DNA: TGTGCCAGCAGTTTAGAAGGCGAAGGCACCGGGGAGCTGTTTTTT
CDR3 protein: CASSLEGEGTGELFF

V gene: TRBV11-2
clone size: few
J gene: TRBJ2-1
D gene: .
CDR3 DNA: TGTGCCAGCAGTCAACAATCGCGAAACCTGGATGAGCAGTTCTTC
CDR3 protein: CASSQQSRNLDEQFF

V gene: TRBV4-1
clone size: .
J gene: TRBJ2-2
D gene: TRBD1
CDR3 DNA: TGCGCCAGCAGCTCCGGGACAGTCCAATCGGGGGAGCTGTTTTTT
CDR3 protein: CASSSGTVQSGELFF

V gene: TRBV9
clone size: .
J gene: TRBJ2-3
D gene: TRBD2
CDR3 DNA: TGTGCCAGCAGCGAGGGACTAGCGGGTTACACGCAGTATTTT
CDR3 protein: CASSEGLAGYTQYF

V gene: TRBV28
clone size: few
J gene: TRBJ2-5
D gene: .
CDR3 DNA: TGTGCCACCACGGCCCTACTCTCCCAAGAGACCCAGTACTTC
CDR3 protein: CATTALLSQETQYF

V gene: TRBV7-2
clone size: few
J gene: TRBJ2-2
D gene: .
CDR3 DNA: TGTGCCAGCAGCCCGATTTACAAAACGAACACCGGGGAGCTGTTTTTT
CDR3 protein: CASSPIYKTNTGELFF

V gene: TRBV12-3/TRBV12-4
clone size: few
J gene: TRBJ2-3
D gene: .
CDR3 DNA: TGTGCCAGCAAAGTAAGGAGCACAGATACGCAGTATTTT
CDR3 protein: CASKVRSTDTQYF

V gene: TRBV12-3/TRBV12-4
clone size: .
J gene: TRBJ2-7
D gene: .
CDR3 DNA: TGTGCCAGCAGTTTAATTTCGACAGGAAGCTACGAGCAGTACTTC
CDR3 protein: CASSLISTGSYEQYF

V gene: TRBV28
clone size: once
J gene: TRBJ1-1
D gene: .
CDR3 DNA: TGTGCCAGCAGTTTCCTCCGTTGGGCAGGGGAAGCTTTCTTT
CDR3 protein: CASSFLRWAGEAFF

V gene: TRBV20-1
clone size: .
J gene: TRBJ2-7
D gene: .
CDR3 DNA: TGCAGTGCTAGAGTATCGCAGGGTCCCCCCTACGAGCAGTACTTC
CDR3 protein: CSARVSQGPPYEQYF

V gene: TRBV20-1
clone size: .
J gene: TRBJ2-1
D gene: .
CDR3 DNA: TGCAGTGCTAGTGTTAGGGGCCATGAGCAGTTCTTC
CDR3 protein: CSASVRGHEQFF

V gene: TRBV18
clone size: few
J gene: TRBJ2-7
D gene: .
CDR3 DNA: TGTGCCAGCTCACATGACACTAGTCCCTGGGAGCAGTACTTC
CDR3 protein: CASSHDTSPWEQYF

V gene: TRBV5-1
clone size: many
J gene: TRBJ1-1
D gene: .
CDR3 DNA: TGCGCCAGCAGCTTGAGTATCCTAAACACTGAAGCTTTCTTT
CDR3 protein: CASSLSILNTEAFF

V gene: TRBV2
clone size: .
J gene: TRBJ1-5
D gene: .
CDR3 DNA: TGTGCCAGCAGGACAGGTACCTATAGCAATCAGCCCCAGCATTTT
CDR3 protein: CASRTGTYSNQPQHF

V gene: TRBV5-1
clone size: few
J gene: TRBJ2-1
D gene: .
CDR3 DNA: TGTGCCAGCAGCTTAGTGGGCAGGGGCAATGAGCAGTTCTTC
CDR3 protein: CASSLVGRGNEQFF

V gene: TRBV6-1
clone size: few
J gene: TRBJ2-7
D gene: .
CDR3 DNA: TGTGCCAGCAACCCTGGGGACCATCCTTGGGAGCAGTACTTC
CDR3 protein: CASNPGDHPWEQYF

V gene: TRBV6-2/TRBV6-3
clone size: few
J gene: TRBJ2-1
D gene: TRBD2
CDR3 DNA: TGTGCCAGCAGTTCCCTTGGCGGGGGAGCCAATGAGCAGTTCTTC
CDR3 protein: CASSSLGGGANEQFF

V gene: TRBV19
clone size: .
J gene: TRBJ2-1
D gene: .
CDR3 DNA: TGTGCCAGTAGCACCCAAAAGGGTGCGAGTCTTCCCTACAATGAGCAGTTCTTC
CDR3 protein: CASSTQKGASLPYNEQFF

V gene: TRBV12-3/TRBV12-4
clone size: few
J gene: TRBJ2-7
D gene: TRBD1
CDR3 DNA: TGTGCCAGCAGTTTTGGGGACAGGGGCTTAACGGGCGAGCAGTACTTC
CDR3 protein: CASSFGDRGLTGEQYF

V gene: TRBV20-1
clone size: few
J gene: TRBJ1-5
D gene: .
CDR3 DNA: TGCAGTGCTGGCGGGACTGTTAACGGTCAGCCCCAGCATTTT
CDR3 protein: CSAGGTVNGQPQHF